The 32 T cell receptor beta chains below all came from one sample that was sequenced in a study of cytomegalovirus exposure and HLA in healthy donors. The protocol was immunoSEQ multiplex PCR, while the TCRdb copy is restricted to in-frame clones and leaves out a portion. The sample yields about 160,000 clones, under 90% seen once. The sample was PBMCs. The receptor source for this set is a young man in good health and CMV-seropositive.

This clone was recorded only once. The V gene is TRBV5-4, the J gene TRBJ1-1, with D unclear. CDR1 SGHNT and CDR2 YYREEE come from the germline V gene (reference sequence). The V end was cut by 5 bases, the J end by 0 bases, with 11 bases between. This CDR3 has 14 residues. CDR3 loop: CASRRAEMNTEAFF. CDR3 DNA sequence: TGTGCCAGCAGGAGGGCTGAAATGAACACTGAAGCTTTCTTT.

The chain combines TRBV27 with TRBJ2-7; 11 bases match TRBD1. This CDR3 comprises 19 residues. The germline V gene encodes CDR1 MNHEY and CDR2 SMNVEV (reference sequence). With V trimmed by 6 bases and J by 1 base, 17 bases remained unmatched. CDR3 in amino acids: CASRPRPFRDRGVSYEQYF. CDR3 DNA: TGTGCCAGCAGGCCACGCCCATTCCGGGACAGGGGGGTATCCTACGAGCAGTACTTC.

This rearrangement joins TRBV5-1 to TRBJ1-5; D is undetermined. Germline CDR1 SGHRS, CDR2 YFSETQ. Trimming shortened V by 5 bases and J by 7 bases, and 13 bases separated the two germline ends. CDR3 length: 13 amino acids. The CDR3 nucleotides read TGCGCCAGCAGTCGACAACCAGAGCAGCCCCAGCATTTT. Its protein product is CASSRQPEQPQHF.

The V and J genes are TRBV5-8 and TRBJ2-5, with 12 bases aligning to TRBD2. The CDR3 is 16 residues long. After removal of 4 bases from V and 1 base from J, the junction contained 5 bases not matched to a gene. The germline gives CDR1 SGHTS, CDR2 YDEGEE. The CDR3 is CASSRGLAGPQETQYF. CDR3 bases: TGTGCCAGCAGCCGGGGACTAGCGGGCCCCCAAGAGACCCAGTACTTC. The full variable domain, with the rest looked up from reference TRBV5-8 and TRBJ2-5, is EAGVTQSPTHLIKTRGQQATLRCSPISGHTSVYWYQQALGLGLQFLLWYDEGEERNRGNFPPRFSGRQFPNYSSELNVNALELEDSALYLCASSRGLAGPQETQYFGPGTRLLVL.

This clone was seen a single time. The J gene is TRBJ2-7, the V gene TRBV29-1, with D perhaps matching TRBD1 (6 bases). The CDR3 spans 12 residues. The V and J ends lost 4 bases and 3 bases respectively, with 10 bases between them. Germline V gene sequence: CDR1 SQVTM, CDR2 ANQGSEA. CDR3 residues: CSVGKGDYEQYF. CDR3 coding DNA: TGCAGCGTTGGCAAGGGGGACTACGAGCAGTACTTC.

This clone was detected only once. This sequence joins TRBV27 and TRBJ2-7; TRBD2 might be the D (5 bases). Per the germline V gene, CDR1 is MNHEY and CDR2 is SMNVEV (reference sequence). This CDR3 is 11 amino acids long. Trimming shortened V by 7 bases and J by 6 bases, and 10 bases separated the two germline ends. The CDR3 sequence is CASKEESEQYF. CDR3 in DNA: TGTGCCAGCAAGGAGGAGAGCGAGCAGTACTTC.

The V and J genes are TRBV6-5 and TRBJ1-1, with D tentatively TRBD1 (5 bases). The germline V and J ends were trimmed by 2 bases and 5 bases, with 9 bases remaining between them. CDR3 size: 13 residues. Germline loops: CDR1 MNHEY, CDR2 SVGAGI. DNA for the CDR3: TGTGCCAGCAGTTACGACAGTAGGACTGAAGCTTTCTTT. Translated, it gives CASSYDSRTEAFF.

This clone showed up just once. This sequence joins TRBV28 and TRBJ1-4, with TRBD1 matching 7 bases. The CDR3 contains 15 residues. The germline V gene has CDR1 MDHEN and CDR2 SYDVKM. The trim removed 7 bases at V and 7 bases at J, leaving 12 bases unmatched. CDR3 sequence reads: CASTQRGREGEKLFF. The CDR3 region has the DNA TGTGCCAGCACTCAAAGGGGGCGCGAAGGTGAAAAACTGTTTTTT.

This rearrangement joins TRBV28 to TRBJ2-5; TRBD2 matches at 10 bases. There are 15 residues in the CDR3. J was trimmed by 4 bases and V by 2 bases; bases with no gene match: 4. CDR1 MDHEN and CDR2 SYDVKM come from the germline V gene. The CDR3 DNA sequence: TGTGCCAGCAGTTTACTGGCTAGCGGGAGAGAGACCCAGTACTTC. The encoded protein is CASSLLASGRETQYF.

This rearrangement joins TRBV6-6 to TRBJ1-1; no clear D gene. V was clipped by 7 bases and J by 1 base, with 16 bases between them. Germline V gene data show CDR1 as MNHNY and CDR2 as SVGAGI (reference sequence). The CDR3 length is 15 residues. The CDR3 here is CASIPPGRGNTEAFF. DNA of the CDR3: TGTGCCAGCATCCCACCCGGCAGAGGGAACACTGAAGCTTTCTTT.

The V gene is TRBV6-5, the J gene TRBJ2-5, with TRBD1 matching 7 bases. Germline V gene data show CDR1 as MNHEY and CDR2 as SVGAGI. After removal of 5 bases from V and 5 bases from J, the junction contained 5 bases not matched to a gene. The CDR3 covers 13 residues. The DNA of the CDR3 is TGTGCCAGCAGTACGACAGGGTGGGAGACCCAGTACTTC. It codes for CASSTTGWETQYF.

Only a few counts were recorded for this clone. The CDR3 nucleotides are TGTGCCAGTAGTATGACAGGGGCCGAGCAGTACTTC. It encodes CASSMTGAEQYF. The chain combines TRBV19 with TRBJ2-7; 8 bases are a match to TRBD1. CDR1 and CDR2 (germline): LNHDA, SQIVND (reference sequence). This CDR3 contains 12 residues. Trimming at V came to 3 bases and at J to 6 bases, leaving 1 base not matched to a gene.

This clone was seen a single time. The chain uses TRBV6-5 and TRBJ2-1; 7 nucleotides match TRBD2. The CDR3 has 14 residues. Germline values: CDR1 MNHEY, CDR2 SVGAGI. J was trimmed by 5 bases and V by 5 bases; bases with no gene match: 6. The CDR3 spells CASSRPGLHNEQFF. In nucleotides, the CDR3 is TGTGCCAGCAGTAGACCGGGACTACACAATGAGCAGTTCTTC.

This clone was detected only once. V usage is TRBV12-5 and J usage is TRBJ2-1, with TRBD2 matching 15 bases. CDR3 size: 21 residues. After removal of 0 bases from V and 1 base from J, the junction contained 10 bases not matched to a gene. Germline CDR1 and CDR2: LGHNT and FRNRAP. The CDR3 loop is CASGLVLLPGLAGGSYNEQFF. The CDR3 region has the DNA TGTGCTAGTGGTTTGGTACTACTACCGGGACTAGCGGGAGGATCCTACAATGAGCAGTTCTTC.

On this clone itself: The junction does not match germline at one end; this may be a read error. The V and J genes are TRBV18 and TRBJ1-2, with 7 bases aligning to TRBD1. Per the germline V gene, CDR1 is KGHSH and CDR2 is LQKENI. The CDR3 is 12 residues long. The CDR3 is CASSISTGNMAF. DNA of the CDR3: TGTGCCAGCTCAATCTCGACAGGGAACATGGCCTTC. Combining the CDR3 with reference TRBV18 and TRBJ1-2 gives the whole variable domain NAGVMQNPRHLVRRRGQEARLRCSPMKGHSHVYWYRQLPEEGLKFMVYLQKENIIDESGMPKERFSAEFPKEGPSILRIQQVVRGDSAAYFCASSISTGNMAFGSGTRLTVV.

V is TRBV7-6 and J is TRBJ2-2, with 14 bases aligning to TRBD2. The CDR3 extends over 18 amino acids. Germline V lookup: CDR1 SGHVS, CDR2 FNYEAQ. V dropped 5 bases and J dropped 7; count of bases not matched to a gene: 12. The CDR3 protein is CASSPTQGLAGEVGELFF. In DNA, the CDR3 is TGTGCCAGCAGCCCCACCCAGGGACTAGCGGGAGAAGTCGGGGAGCTGTTTTTT. Looking up the rest from reference TRBV7-6 and TRBJ2-2 gives the full variable domain: GAGVSQSPRYKVTKRGQDVALRCDPISGHVSLYWYRQALGQGPEFLTYFNYEAQQDKSGLPNDRFSAERPEGSISTLTIQRTEQRDSAMYRCASSPTQGLAGEVGELFFGEGSRLTVL.

The V call is TRBV9, the J call TRBJ2-3, with TRBD2 identical over 8 bases. The CDR3 is made up of 16 amino acids. The V and J ends lost 0 bases and 2 bases, in that order; junction bases with no gene match: 5. Germline-derived CDR1 and CDR2 are SGDLS and YYNGEE. As DNA, the CDR3 is TGTGCCAGCAGCGTAGGCGGGGGGCACACCACAGATACGCAGTATTTT. Its protein is CASSVGGGHTTDTQYF.

The V call is TRBV9, the J call TRBJ2-1, with TRBD2 identical over 11 bases. V gave up 0 bases and J gave up 5 bases; unmatched junction bases: 10. Germline-derived CDR1 and CDR2 are SGDLS and YYNGEE. This CDR3 spans 18 amino acids. The CDR3 here is CASSVAGLAGGGDNEQFF. The CDR3 DNA is TGTGCCAGCAGCGTAGCTGGTTTAGCGGGAGGGGGTGACAATGAGCAGTTCTTC.

The chain links TRBV2 to TRBJ1-5, with a weak D call TRBD1 (5 bases). Germline V gives CDR1 SNHLY, CDR2 FYNNEI. The CDR3 totals 20 residues. Trimming pared 3 bases from V and 7 bases from J, leaving 31 bases between. CDR3 coding DNA: TGTGCCAGCAGTGAGGGAGGAATCCGGGACGCCTTTCCTCGTGGGCAGCCCCAGCATTTT. Its translation is CASSEGGIRDAFPRGQPQHF.

The chain recombines TRBV5-6 with TRBJ2-7, with TRBD2 as a possible D gene (5 bases). Germline V gene data show CDR1 as SGHDT and CDR2 as YYEEEE. CDR3 length: 14 amino acids. The germline V and J ends were trimmed by 0 bases and 7 bases, with 14 bases remaining between them. The CDR3: CASSLASPGWEQYF. CDR3 nucleotides: TGTGCCAGCAGCTTGGCTAGCCCGGGTTGGGAGCAGTACTTC.

The rearrangement uses TRBV28 and TRBJ1-5; 7 nucleotides match TRBD1. The CDR3 is made up of 16 amino acids. After removal of 5 bases from V and 2 bases from J, the junction contained 9 bases not matched to a gene. Germline CDR1 MDHEN, CDR2 SYDVKM. The DNA of the CDR3 is TGTGCCAGCAGTCCCTCTCGGACAGGCGGCAATCAGCCCCAGCATTTT. Translation gives CASSPSRTGGNQPQHF.

The chain couples TRBV4-2 to TRBJ1-5, with D uncertain. The CDR3 is 15 residues long. The V gene lost 0 bases and the J gene lost 5 bases, with 11 bases spanning the gap. Per germline, CDR1 LGHNA and CDR2 YNFKEQ. CDR3 in amino acids: CASSQDLEGHQPQHF. For the CDR3, the DNA is TGTGCCAGCAGCCAAGATTTGGAGGGTCATCAGCCCCAGCATTTT.

A few counts support this clone. The chain is built from TRBV5-1 and TRBJ1-1, with 8 bases fitting TRBD1. The germline V gene has CDR1 SGHRS and CDR2 YFSETQ. The junction had 11 bases not matched to a gene; V was cut back by 4 bases and J by 6 bases. CDR3 size: 15 residues. Written as DNA, the CDR3 is TGCGCCAGCAGCCTAGAGACCGGACAGGGAGCTGAAGCTTTCTTT. It codes for CASSLETGQGAEAFF.

The rearrangement joins TRBV4-1 to TRBJ1-1; 8 bases align to TRBD1. Germline V gene sequence: CDR1 MGHRA, CDR2 YSYEKL. The CDR3 is made up of 17 amino acids. Trimming at V came to 4 bases and at J to 0 bases, leaving 10 bases not matched to a gene. CDR3 loop: CASSLPGQVLLNTEAFF. CDR3 nucleotide sequence: TGCGCCAGCAGCCTCCCGGGACAGGTATTATTGAACACTGAAGCTTTCTTT.

A single count supports this clone. The chain has TRBV7-9 and TRBJ1-2, with D maybe TRBD1 (6 bases). The CDR3 is 15 residues long. V lost 2 bases and J lost 3, with 13 bases in between. Germline CDR1 SEHNR, CDR2 FQNEAQ (reference sequence). CDR3 sequence reads: CASSLSGGPYYGYTF. The CDR3 DNA reads TGTGCCAGCAGCTTATCCGGGGGGCCGTACTATGGCTACACCTTC. Full variable domain (remainder filled in from reference TRBV7-9 and TRBJ1-2): DTGVSQNPRHKITKRGQNVTFRCDPISEHNRLYWYRQTLGQGPEFLTYFQNEAQLEKSRLLSDRFSAERPKGSFSTLEIQRTEQGDSAMYLCASSLSGGPYYGYTFGSGTRLTVV.

The J gene is TRBJ2-7, the V gene TRBV19; D remains unclear. The V gene's germline CDR1 is LNHDA and CDR2 SQIVND (reference sequence). V lost 5 bases, J lost 0 bases, and 17 bases lay in between. CDR3 size: 16 residues. CDR3 coding DNA: TGTGCCAGTAGTCCCCTCGGAGTCTCTCGCTCCTACGAGCAGTACTTC. As protein: CASSPLGVSRSYEQYF.

This chain uses TRBV7-2 with TRBJ1-3, with TRBD1 as a possible D gene (5 bases). CDR1 and CDR2 from the germline V gene are SGHTA and FQGNSA. V was cut by 1 base and J by 2 bases, with 6 bases left in between. The CDR3 spans 14 residues. CDR3 loop: CASSLGRAGNTIYF. For the CDR3, the DNA is TGTGCCAGCAGCTTAGGCAGGGCTGGAAACACCATATATTTT.

The count of this clone is one. The gene calls are TRBV19 and TRBJ2-1; possibly TRBD2 for D (7 bases). Germline V gives CDR1 LNHDA, CDR2 SQIVND (reference sequence). The CDR3 extends over 13 amino acids. This CDR3 is CASGVGGLNEQFF. In DNA, the CDR3 is TGTGCTTCGGGGGTGGGGGGGCTCAATGAGCAGTTCTTC.

The CDR3 nucleotides read TGTGCCAGTAAAAGCGGGAGCCAAGAGACCCAGTACTTC. It translates to CASKSGSQETQYF. The chain combines TRBV19 with TRBJ2-5; TRBD2 matches 8 bases. The CDR3 contains 13 residues. Trimming removed 7 bases from V and 1 base from J; junction bases left unmatched: 2. CDR1 is LNHDA and CDR2 is SQIVND in the germline V gene (reference sequence).

The V gene is TRBV4-1, the J gene TRBJ2-5; a possible D gene is TRBD2 (5 bases). Trimming removed 2 bases at V and 0 bases at J, with 7 bases between. This CDR3 comprises 14 residues. Germline V gene sequence: CDR1 MGHRA, CDR2 YSYEKL. This CDR3 is CASSQREYQETQYF. DNA for the CDR3: TGCGCCAGCAGCCAAAGGGAGTACCAAGAGACCCAGTACTTC.

The chain uses TRBV29-1 and TRBJ2-5, with D perhaps TRBD2 (5 bases). The germline V and J ends were trimmed by 6 bases and 2 bases, with 19 bases remaining between them. Germline lookup yields CDR1 SQVTM and CDR2 ANQGSEA. The CDR3 is 15 amino acids. The CDR3, as DNA: TGCAGCGTCCTTAGACTAACGGGCGGGCAAGAGACCCAGTACTTC. It translates to CSVLRLTGGQETQYF.

This clone is a singleton in its sample. The chain joins TRBV9 to TRBJ2-3; TRBD2 matches 10 bases. Germline assignment: CDR1 SGDLS and CDR2 YYNGEE. CDR3 length equals 18 residues. V shed 4 bases, J shed 0 bases, and the junction held 11 bases outside the gene matches. The CDR3 protein is CASSPVRTSGSSTDTQYF. CDR3 nucleotide sequence: TGTGCCAGCAGCCCAGTTCGGACTAGCGGATCTAGCACAGATACGCAGTATTTT.